This T cell receptor beta chain was captured in a study of T cells after yellow fever vaccination. Overall study results and limits: There was a small share of clonotypes that showed up in both the CD4 and CD8 compartments. Reappearing after the booster were most of the clones from primary vaccination (about 96% CD4, 85% to 90% CD8).

The CDR3 runs 12 residues. The V end was cut by 6 bases, the J end by 4 bases, with 10 bases between. Germline CDR1 MDHEN, CDR2 SYDVKM. On this clonotype itself: What it recognizes is unknown.

Production of TCR cDNA was by 5'RACE template switching, which also added a universal primer site and UMIs. One entry per CDR3 protein, called by TCRdb with MiXCR from the 5' RACE reads. This sample has some 500,000 distinct CDR3 sequences; about 13% occur once, and the top ten carry more than 12%. The chain has TRBV28 and TRBJ2-7; possible D gene TRBD2, 6 bases. The receptor was derived from a man aged 30 to 45 who received the YFV17D yellow fever vaccine. The sequences come from PBMCs, collected on the day of the yellow fever booster vaccination. The CDR3 DNA sequence: TGTGCCAGCAGGGACTACCCATACGAGCAGTACTTC. It is translated as CASRDYPYEQYF.